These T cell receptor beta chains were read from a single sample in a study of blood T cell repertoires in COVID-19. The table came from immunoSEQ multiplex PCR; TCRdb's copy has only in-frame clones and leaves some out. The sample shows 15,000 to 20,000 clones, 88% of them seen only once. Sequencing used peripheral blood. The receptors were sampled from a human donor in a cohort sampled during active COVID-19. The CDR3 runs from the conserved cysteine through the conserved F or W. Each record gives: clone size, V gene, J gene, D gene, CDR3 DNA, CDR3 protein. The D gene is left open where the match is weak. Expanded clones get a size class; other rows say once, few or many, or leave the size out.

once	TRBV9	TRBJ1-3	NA	TGTGCCAGCAGCCCGAGACGGGTCTCTGGAAACACCATATATTTT	CASSPRRVSGNTIYF
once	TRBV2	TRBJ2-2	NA	TGTGCCAGCAGTTTGATGCAGGGGTACACCGGGGAGCTGTTTTTT	CASSLMQGYTGELFF
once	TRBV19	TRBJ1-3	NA	TGTGCCAGTAGTATCGGGGGGCGCAAAAACACCATATATTTT	CASSIGGRKNTIYF
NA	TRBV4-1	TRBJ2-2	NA	TGCGCCAGCAGCCACCCCCCGACAGAGAACACCGGGGAGCTGTTTTTT	CASSHPPTENTGELFF
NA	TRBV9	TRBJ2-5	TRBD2	TGTGCCAGCAGCGCGACTAGCGGGAGTCGGGGGGAGACCCAGTACTTC	CASSATSGSRGETQYF
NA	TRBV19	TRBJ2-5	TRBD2	TGTGCCAGTAGTCTGACTAGCGGGGAGACCCAGTACTTC	CASSLTSGETQYF
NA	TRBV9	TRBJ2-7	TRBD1	TGTGCCAGCAGCCAGGGACAGGAGACCTACGAGCAGTACTTC	CASSQGQETYEQYF
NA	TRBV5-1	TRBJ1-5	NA	TGCGCCAGCAGCTTGACAGGTTGGGATCAGCCCCAGCATTTT	CASSLTGWDQPQHF
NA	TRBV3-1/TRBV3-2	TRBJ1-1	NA	TGTGCCAGCAGCCTCTGGGGCAGTGATAACACTGAAGCTTTCTTT	CASSLWGSDNTEAFF
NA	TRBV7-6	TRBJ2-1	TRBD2	TGTGCCAGCAGCTCGAGTAGCGGGAGAAATTACAATGAGCAGTTCTTC	CASSSSSGRNYNEQFF
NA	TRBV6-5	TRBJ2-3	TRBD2	TGTGCCAGCAAAGGATTCGGGAGGGCGGTGGATACGCAGTATTTT	CASKGFGRAVDTQYF
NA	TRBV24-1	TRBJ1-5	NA	TGTGCCACCAGTGATTTGGCAGGGGATCAGCCCCAGCATTTT	CATSDLAGDQPQHF
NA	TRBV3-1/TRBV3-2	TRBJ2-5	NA	TGTGCCAGCAGCCAAGGGACAGTCCAAGAGACCCAGTACTTC	CASSQGTVQETQYF
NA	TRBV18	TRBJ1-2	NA	TGTGCCAGCTCACCCTTCAAAGGGGCGGAAGGCTACACCTTC	CASSPFKGAEGYTF
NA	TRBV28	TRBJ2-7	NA	TGTGCCAGCAGGTTACCATCCAGGGGACACGAGCAGTACTTC	CASRLPSRGHEQYF
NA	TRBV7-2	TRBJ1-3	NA	TGTGCCAGCAGCTTAGCGGCACGGGCTGGAAACACCATATATTTT	CASSLAARAGNTIYF
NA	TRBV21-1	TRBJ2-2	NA	TGTGCCAGCAGCAGGAGGAGACTTCTACGATTCACCGGGGAGCTGTTTTTT	CASSRRRLLRFTGELFF
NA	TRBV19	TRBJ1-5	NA	TGTGCCAGTAAAGGGGCAGGGGTGGGCAATCAGCCCCAGCATTTT	CASKGAGVGNQPQHF
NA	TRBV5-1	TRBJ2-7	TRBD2	TGCGCCACCCGTCAGGCGGGAGGGCCCTACGAGCAGTACTTC	CATRQAGGPYEQYF
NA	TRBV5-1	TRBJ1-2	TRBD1	TGCGCCAGCAGCCAGGGGACAGGGGCCAAGTCCGATGGCTACACCTTC	CASSQGTGAKSDGYTF
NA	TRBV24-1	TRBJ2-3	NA	TGTGCCACCAGTGATCCTGTCCAGGCTAGCACAGATACGCAGTATTTT	CATSDPVQASTDTQYF
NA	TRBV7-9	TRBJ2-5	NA	TGTGCCAGCAGCTTATCTACAGGGAAGGAAGAGACCCAGTACTTC	CASSLSTGKEETQYF
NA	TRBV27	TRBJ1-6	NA	TGTGCCAGCAGTTTGGACAGTGTGGGTAGGGCCCTCCACTTT	CASSLDSVGRALHF
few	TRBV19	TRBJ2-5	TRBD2	TGTGCCAGTAGTAGCGGCGGGAGGCTGTGGGAGACCCAGTACTTC	CASSSGGRLWETQYF
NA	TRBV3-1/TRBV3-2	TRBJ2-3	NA	TGTGCCAGCAGCCGGGGGCATGCCACAGATACGCAGTATTTT	CASSRGHATDTQYF
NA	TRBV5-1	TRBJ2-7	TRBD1	TGCGCCAGCGGAAGACAGGGGGCATACGAGCAGTACTTC	CASGRQGAYEQYF
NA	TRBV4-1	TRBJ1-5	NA	TGCGCCAGCAGCCTGAGGGAATCATTGCAGCCCCAGCATTTT	CASSLRESLQPQHF
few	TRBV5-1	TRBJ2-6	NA	TGCGCCAGCAGCCCAGCCTATCTCGGGGGTGGGGCCAACGTCCTGACTTTC	CASSPAYLGGGANVLTF
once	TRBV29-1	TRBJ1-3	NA	TGCAGCGTTTGGGTTCGGAGCTCTGGAAACACCATATATTTT	CSVWVRSSGNTIYF
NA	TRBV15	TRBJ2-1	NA	TGTGCCACCAGCGTGAACACAGGTGTCCATGAGCAGTTCTTC	CATSVNTGVHEQFF
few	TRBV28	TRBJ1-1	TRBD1	TGTGCCAGCAGTTTCCCCAGGGGGAGGAGAACTGAAGCTTTCTTT	CASSFPRGRRTEAFF
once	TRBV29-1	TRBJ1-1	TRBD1	TGCAGCGTAGGGACAGGATACACTGAAGCTTTCTTT	CSVGTGYTEAFF
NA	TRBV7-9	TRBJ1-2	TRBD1	TGTGCCAGCAGCATCACAGGGGGCAAGGACTATGGCTACACCTTC	CASSITGGKDYGYTF
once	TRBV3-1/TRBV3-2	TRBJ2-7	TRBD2	TGTGCCAGCAGCCAAGATTTAGCGGGAAGGGGGCAGTACTTC	CASSQDLAGRGQYF
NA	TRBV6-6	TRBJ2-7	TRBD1	TGTGCCAGCAGTTCGCCCAGGGGGAATGTGCGGAACGAGCAGTACTTC	CASSSPRGNVRNEQYF
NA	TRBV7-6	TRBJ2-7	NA	TGTGCCAGCAGCCGCCTCGGTGAATCCTACGAGCAGTACTTC	CASSRLGESYEQYF
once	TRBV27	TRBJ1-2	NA	TGTGCCAGCAGTTTAGCGGGGGCGGGGCGGGGCTACACCTTC	CASSLAGAGRGYTF
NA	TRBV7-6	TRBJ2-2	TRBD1	TGTGCCAGCAGCTTAGCCCGGACAGGGGCCGGGGAGCTGTTTTTT	CASSLARTGAGELFF
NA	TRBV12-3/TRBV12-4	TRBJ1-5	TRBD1	TGTGCCAGCACCTCGGACAGGTCTCAGCCCCAGCATTTT	CASTSDRSQPQHF
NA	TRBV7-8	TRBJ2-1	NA	TGTGCCAGCACCCCGGTAGCCGAGGATGAGCAGTTCTTC	CASTPVAEDEQFF
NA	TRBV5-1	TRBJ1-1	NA	TGCGCCAGCAGCGAGGGAACCTTAGGCACTGAAGCTTTCTTT	CASSEGTLGTEAFF
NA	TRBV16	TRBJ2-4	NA	TGTGCCAGCAGCCAAGCGGGGCACCGGCACTTC	CASSQAGHRHF